These 27 T cell receptor beta chains were sequenced from one sample in a study of blood T cell repertoires in COVID-19. Only in-frame clones appear in the TCRdb table, and some are missing; sequencing was by immunoSEQ multiplex PCR. The data show roughly 140,000 clones, approximately 88% seen once. Sequenced: peripheral blood. These receptors came from a woman in her 50s with acute or convalescent COVID-19.

The chain carries TRBV28 and TRBJ2-5; TRBD1 might be the D (7 bases). The CDR3 is made up of 13 amino acids. CDR1 MDHEN and CDR2 SYDVKM come from the germline V gene. V lost 11 bases to trimming and J lost 3 bases, with 16 bases between them. The CDR3 region is CAAGPGGKETQYF. Here the CDR3 DNA reads TGTGCCGCGGGGCCAGGGGGAAAAGAGACCCAGTACTTC.

V gene TRBV2 combines with J gene TRBJ1-5, with TRBD1 as a possible D gene (5 bases). The CDR3 has 18 residues. The germline V and J ends were trimmed by 4 bases and 0 bases, with 19 bases remaining between them. Germline loops: CDR1 SNHLY, CDR2 FYNNEI. DNA of the CDR3: TGTGCCAGCAGTGTGGGTGTTAACTGGGGGGTTAGCAATCAGCCCCAGCATTTT. Translating it yields CASSVGVNWGVSNQPQHF.

This chain links TRBV6-5 with TRBJ2-2; 7 positions agree with TRBD1. V gave up 6 bases and J gave up 0 bases; unmatched junction bases: 4. This CDR3 is built from 15 residues. Germline V lookup: CDR1 MNHEY, CDR2 SVGAGI. The CDR3 coding sequence is TGTGCCAGCAGCCAAGGGGGCGCGAACACCGGGGAGCTGTTTTTT. Protein: CASSQGGANTGELFF.

The genes are TRBV15 and TRBJ2-1, with D maybe TRBD2 (5 bases). This CDR3 spans 17 amino acids. V was clipped by 0 bases and J by 2 bases, with 14 bases between them. CDR1 and CDR2 from the germline V gene are LNHNV and YYDKDF (reference sequence). In nucleotides, the CDR3 is TGTGCCACCAGCAGAGATCCGGACGAGGGAACCTACAATGAGCAGTTCTTC. Its translation: CATSRDPDEGTYNEQFF.

The genes are TRBV29-1 and TRBJ2-7; TRBD1 matches 11 bases. V lost 3 bases to trimming and J lost 6 bases; unmatched junction nucleotides: 10. This CDR3 region has 15 residues. The germline V gene encodes CDR1 SQVTM and CDR2 ANQGSEA. The CDR3 spells CSVDRGQGGFVEQYF. The CDR3, as DNA: TGCAGCGTTGATAGGGGACAGGGGGGATTTGTCGAGCAGTACTTC.

This rearrangement joins TRBV12-3 or TRBV12-4 to TRBJ1-5; D not certain. CDR3 length: 12 amino acids. V was pared by 5 bases and J by 9 bases, with 11 bases between. As DNA, the CDR3 is TGTGCCAGCAGTCCACAACAGACGCCCCAGCATTTT. This codes for CASSPQQTPQHF.

This clone has just one count. The gene calls are TRBV2 and TRBJ2-1; a possible D gene is TRBD1 (6 bases). The V gene lost 4 bases and the J gene lost 7 bases, with 14 bases spanning the gap. The CDR3 sequence is 14 residues long. Looked up from germline, CDR1 is SNHLY and CDR2 is FYNNEI. The CDR3 spells CASSATWTANEQFF. CDR3 in DNA: TGTGCCAGCAGTGCAACCTGGACAGCTAATGAGCAGTTCTTC.

J is TRBJ1-1 and V is TRBV27; D might be TRBD1 (6 bases). CDR3 length: 15 residues. Per germline, CDR1 MNHEY and CDR2 SMNVEV (reference sequence). V was clipped by 3 bases and J by 1 base, with 12 bases between them. CDR3 region: CASSFTGNWNTEAFF. CDR3 DNA: TGTGCCAGCAGTTTCACAGGGAATTGGAACACTGAAGCTTTCTTT.

The chain couples TRBV5-1 to TRBJ2-1; D is unresolved. Germline CDR1 is SGHRS and CDR2 is YFSETQ. This CDR3 spans 13 amino acids. Trimming took off 7 bases at V and 6 bases at J, with 14 bases between the two ends. The CDR3 sequence is CASSPSSANEQFF. CDR3 DNA sequence: TGCGCCAGCTCCCCTAGTAGTGCCAATGAGCAGTTCTTC.

J is TRBJ2-5 and V is TRBV5-1, with 10 bases lining up with TRBD1. V dropped 4 bases and J dropped 8; count of bases not matched to a gene: 5. The germline CDR1 and CDR2 sequences are SGHRS and YFSETQ. This CDR3 contains 13 residues. Written as DNA, the CDR3 is TGCGCCAGCAGCCCGGGACAGGGGAATACCCAGTACTTC. Its protein product is CASSPGQGNTQYF.

The J gene is TRBJ1-2, the V gene TRBV19; D is possibly TRBD1 (6 bases). The length of the CDR3 is 15 residues. From germline, CDR1 is LNHDA and CDR2 SQIVND (reference sequence). Deletions cut 3 bases from V and 5 bases from J, with 16 bases between. The CDR3 protein is CASSIPGRGEYGYTF. The CDR3 bases are TGTGCCAGTAGTATTCCCGGCAGGGGAGAATATGGCTACACCTTC.

The chain recombines TRBV7-3 with TRBJ2-2, with TRBD2 identical over 8 bases. Losses at the gene ends were 4 bases for V and 0 bases for J; bases not matched to a gene: 4. The length of the CDR3 is 16 residues. Germline CDR1 reads SGHTA; CDR2 reads FQGTGA. The CDR3 sequence: CASSSPGLANTGELFF. CDR3 in DNA: TGTGCCAGCAGCTCTCCGGGACTAGCGAACACCGGGGAGCTGTTTTTT.

The rearrangement links TRBV10-3 to TRBJ1-1; D ambiguous. Trimming stripped 4 bases from V and 11 bases from J, with 17 bases between. CDR1 and CDR2 from the germline V gene are ENHRY and SYGVKD. This CDR3 contains 13 residues. The CDR3 sequence is CAISAPGSVDAFF. CDR3 nucleotides: TGTGCCATCAGTGCCCCGGGATCGGTGGATGCTTTCTTT.

The chain couples TRBV7-9 to TRBJ2-7; unclear D gene. V was trimmed by 3 bases and J by 3 bases, leaving 6 bases between them. The CDR3 totals 12 residues. Germline V CDR1 and CDR2: SEHNR, FQNEAQ (reference sequence). The CDR3 sequence is CASSFFNYEQYF. The CDR3 region has the DNA TGTGCCAGCAGCTTTTTTAACTACGAGCAGTACTTC.

The CDR3 DNA reads TGTGCCAGTAGTCTCGGACAGCTTTATGGCTACACCTTC. This encodes CASSLGQLYGYTF. The J gene is TRBJ1-2, the V gene TRBV19, with D possibly being TRBD1 (6 bases). The V and J ends lost 5 bases and 5 bases respectively, with 12 bases between them. The CDR3 contains 13 residues. Germline V CDR1 and CDR2: LNHDA, SQIVND (reference sequence).

This chain links TRBV20-1 with TRBJ1-5, with D unresolved. Trimming pared 3 bases from V and 0 bases from J, leaving 12 bases between. Germline loops: CDR1 DFQATT, CDR2 SNEGSKA (reference sequence). The CDR3 length is 15 residues. Written as DNA, the CDR3 is TGCAGTGCTAGTGGAGGCAGCTATAGCAATCAGCCCCAGCATTTT. Amino acids: CSASGGSYSNQPQHF.

The chain couples TRBV2 to TRBJ1-1; 8 bases fit TRBD1. The CDR3 extends over 14 amino acids. Germline V gene lookup returns CDR1 SNHLY and CDR2 FYNNEI. V lost 6 bases, J lost 1 base, and 4 bases stayed unmatched. CDR3 sequence (DNA): TGTGCCAGCAGAGCCGGACAGGGGAACACTGAAGCTTTCTTT. It is translated as CASRAGQGNTEAFF. The full variable domain, with the rest looked up from reference TRBV2 and TRBJ1-1, is EPEVTQTPSHQVTQMGQEVILRCVPISNHLYFYWYRQILGQKVEFLVSFYNNEISEKSEIFDDQFSVERPDGSNFTLKIRSTKLEDSAMYFCASRAGQGNTEAFFGQGTRLTVV.

V gene TRBV5-6 combines with J gene TRBJ2-5; D remains unclear. CDR3 size: 13 residues. The V and J ends lost 4 bases and 1 base respectively, with 8 bases between them. The germline gives CDR1 SGHDT, CDR2 YYEEEE. CDR3 in amino acids: CASSVRFQETQYF. DNA for the CDR3: TGTGCCAGCAGCGTACGGTTCCAAGAGACCCAGTACTTC. Full variable domain (outside the CDR3, taken from reference TRBV5-6 and TRBJ2-5): DAGVTQSPTHLIKTRGQQVTLRCSPKSGHDTVSWYQQALGQGPQFIFQYYEEEERQRGNFPDRFSGHQFPNYSSELNVNALLLGDSALYLCASSVRFQETQYFGPGTRLLVL.

The V and J genes are TRBV7-6 and TRBJ1-3, with D perhaps matching TRBD1 (6 bases). The V and J ends lost 3 bases and 0 bases respectively, with 15 bases between them. CDR1 is SGHVS, CDR2 FNYEAQ, per germline. This CDR3 spans 17 amino acids. The CDR3 DNA is TGTGCCAGCAGCTTCCTACCGGGACAAAGCTCTGGAAACACCATATATTTT. Protein sequence: CASSFLPGQSSGNTIYF.

J is TRBJ1-4 and V is TRBV10-3, with 8 positions matching TRBD1. The V and J ends lost 1 base and 5 bases, in that order; junction bases with no gene match: 0. CDR3 length equals 14 residues. CDR1 is ENHRY and CDR2 is SYGVKD in the germline V gene. The CDR3 is CAISEYRGNEKLFF. The CDR3 DNA follows: TGTGCCATCAGTGAGTACAGGGGGAATGAAAAACTGTTTTTT.

V is TRBV27 and J is TRBJ2-3, with D possibly matching TRBD2 (6 bases). Germline V gene data show CDR1 as MNHEY and CDR2 as SMNVEV (reference sequence). The CDR3 extends over 14 amino acids. V was clipped by 3 bases and J by 5 bases, with 12 bases between them. The CDR3 sequence is CASSFRDFIDTQYF. Written as DNA, the CDR3 is TGTGCCAGCAGTTTCCGGGACTTTATAGATACGCAGTATTTT.

V and J are TRBV19 and TRBJ2-2, with 7 bases that match TRBD1. The CDR3 has 13 residues. The trim removed 5 bases at V and 10 bases at J, leaving 7 bases unmatched. Germline V gives CDR1 LNHDA, CDR2 SQIVND (reference sequence). The CDR3 spells CASSSGTVVELFF. In nucleotides, the CDR3 is TGTGCCAGTAGTTCCGGGACAGTTGTGGAGCTGTTTTTT.

This sequence joins TRBV14 and TRBJ2-1; TRBD2 matches 9 bases. Germline lookup yields CDR1 SGHDN and CDR2 FVKESK. There are 13 residues in the CDR3. V shed 4 bases, J shed 9 bases, and the junction held 4 bases outside the gene matches. The CDR3 coding sequence is TGTGCCAGCAGCCCGGGACTAGCTGGTGAGCAGTTCTTC. Amino acid sequence: CASSPGLAGEQFF.

The CDR3 spells CASSVSGGAYNEQFF. CDR3 sequence (DNA): TGTGCCAGCTCCGTCAGCGGGGGGGCCTACAATGAGCAGTTCTTC. V and J are TRBV28 and TRBJ2-1; 10 nucleotides match TRBD2. The V gene's germline CDR1 is MDHEN and CDR2 SYDVKM. This CDR3 region has 15 residues. J lost 2 bases, V lost 8 bases, and 6 bases had no gene match.

J is TRBJ2-1 and V is TRBV30; the match to TRBD2 covers 10 bases. The CDR3 loop spans 15 amino acids. Germline V gives CDR1 GTSNPN, CDR2 SVGIG (reference sequence). Unmatched junction bases numbered 8, after V lost 0 bases and J lost 9 bases. The CDR3 here is CAWSVGSGGAGEQFF. The DNA for the CDR3 is TGTGCCTGGAGTGTTGGCAGCGGGGGGGCCGGTGAGCAGTTCTTC. The variable domain in full, with the rest retrieved from reference TRBV30 and TRBJ2-1, is SQTIHQWPATLVQPVGSPLSLECTVEGTSNPNLYWYRQAAGRGLQLLFYSVGIGQISSEVPQNLSASRPQDRQFILSSKKLLLSDSGFYLCAWSVGSGGAGEQFFGPGTRLTVL.

V and J are TRBV5-8 and TRBJ2-7; 9 bases are shared with TRBD1. Germline CDR1 reads SGHTS; CDR2 reads YDEGEE. There are 15 residues in the CDR3. V lost 2 bases to trimming and J lost 1 base; unmatched junction nucleotides: 4. Written as DNA, the CDR3 is TGTGCCAGCAGCTTTGACGGGACAGGGTCCTACGAGCAGTACTTC. It yields the protein CASSFDGTGSYEQYF.

This chain joins TRBV20-1 and TRBJ2-2, with 11 bases aligning to TRBD1. Germline loops: CDR1 DFQATT, CDR2 SNEGSKA (reference sequence). The CDR3 is 14 amino acids. The J segment lost 7 bases and the V segment lost 3 bases, leaving 4 bases of the junction unmatched. This CDR3 is CSASGTGGVGELFF. CDR3 bases: TGCAGTGCTAGTGGGACAGGGGGGGTCGGGGAGCTGTTTTTT.